This T cell receptor beta chain was profiled in a study of Ad26.COV2.S vaccination and SARS-CoV-2 variants. Study overall: Of the COV1001 trial arms, the Ad26.COV2.S arm included the donor.

General study results and limits: Estimates derived from TCR breadth and depth analyses may have underestimated total T cell responses.

Details on this clone: Its target is unknown.

Data came from immunoSEQ multiplex PCR; TCRdb stores just in-frame clones and leaves some out. The sample lists 510,000 or so clones; around 90% were seen once. The CDR3 spans 16 residues. The ends were cut back, 3 bases at V and 2 bases at J, with 15 bases in the middle. Germline loops: CDR1 SGDLS, CDR2 YYNGEE. Treatment here: roughly 19 received Ad26.COV2.S at low or high dose, single or two shots; roughly 5 received placebo; per-sample allocation not given. It was on day 63 after the first vaccine or placebo injection that samples were taken. The sample came from a Boston adult aged 18-55 years. This receptor was identified in a person between 18 and 60 years old who received the Ad26.COV2.S COVID-19 vaccine or a placebo. The sequenced sample was peripheral blood, obtained in a trial of Ad26.COV2.S vaccine versus placebo. This rearrangement joins TRBV9 to TRBJ2-4; a possible D gene is TRBD1 (7 bases). Here the CDR3 DNA reads TGTGCCAGCAGCGCGCGGGACAGCTCGTCCAAAAACATTCAGTACTTC. As protein: CASSARDSSSKNIQYF.